The entry that follows covers one TCR beta chain sequence. Its antigen is not yet known. No quality values exist for individual bases; no much larger clone is one base distant. The germline V gene specifies LGHNA as CDR1 and YNFKEQ as CDR2. The CDR3 covers 19 residues, taking in both the cysteine and the phenylalanine. Only CDR3 DNA is held: 57 bases, read in frame from base 1. Here V drops 4 bases and J drops 7 bases, and the junction holds 21 bases not matched to any gene. This record comes from a study of PD-1 blockade in classical Hodgkin lymphoma (dated by TCRdb to the early 2020s). For the study in its entirety: A peripheral blood immune signature of response to PD-1 blockade in classical Hodgkin lymphoma was defined using TCR beta sequencing and CyTOF.

The time point tag for this specimen amounts to: newly diagnosed, previously untreated cHL patient sample. CD4+ T cells were purified from thawed PBMCs by magnetic negative selection with a Miltenyi CD4+ T cell isolation kit. As a comparison group for the relapsed/refractory trial patients, PBMCs from patients with newly diagnosed, previously untreated classical Hodgkin lymphoma were sequenced. Peripheral blood was collected in 8 mL Vacutainer Cell Preparation Tubes, from which PBMCs were isolated by centrifugation and then cryopreserved. Purified CD4+ and CD8+ fractions were prepared only for cases in which an additional PBMC sample was available. Magnetically labelled cells were removed on LS columns in a quadroMACS separator, and the flow-through was collected as the purified fraction. Study-wide findings and limitations: The study was restricted to a single clinical trial cohort, and the causes of repertoire differences, possibly disease activity or prior therapy, were left undefined. Baseline TCR diversity was reported as lower in newly diagnosed patients than in healthy donors, and lower still in relapsed/refractory patients.

Genomic DNA was isolated using the Qiagen DNeasy kit from unsorted PBMCs as well as from negatively selected CD4+ and CD8+ fractions. Using primers that anneal to V and J segments, immunoSEQ multiplex PCR amplified the TCR beta CDR3 regions. A synthetic immune receptor repertoire was used to minimize amplification bias, and any remaining bias was removed computationally after sequencing. The study's own analysis went as follows. Repertoire diversity was quantified as the Shannon entropy index using custom Python scripts. Unsorted, CD4+ and CD8+ repertoires were examined separately, except in combined analyses, for which CD4+ and CD8+ sequences were merged in silico. The table comes from immuneACCESS by way of TCRdb, which keeps in-frame sequences with V and J called. Part of the clones is missing from these tables; in studies checked, under half for an unresolved V gene and the rest for unknown reasons. V and J calls plus clone size are reproduced from that table; the DNA served to infer D and trimming. This sample lists about 30,000 clones; roughly nine tenths were detected once. 1.2% of the sample is taken by the ten largest.

Input material: CD4+ T cells from blood. The sequence derives from a human donor with classical Hodgkin lymphoma. The rearrangement joined TRBV4-2 to TRBJ2-2; the central 7 bases match TRBD2. The DNA sequence is as follows: TGTGCCAGCAGCCGCTTGAGGGCCGGTCGGCGGGAGTCTGGCGGGGAGCTGTTTTTT. This gives the protein CASSRLRAGRRESGGELFF.